This entry lists 15 T cell receptor beta chains sequenced from one sample in a study of technical replicates of blood from a few donors. Repertoires were generated with immunoSEQ multiplex PCR, while TCRdb's copy carries only in-frame clones and drops some. The table shows tens of thousands of clones, with roughly 93% occurring only once. Sequences were obtained from T cells isolated from PBMCs. Receptor source: a human donor in good health.

This chain joins TRBV12-5 and TRBJ2-7; D gene ambiguous. Germline V gives CDR1 LGHNT, CDR2 FRNRAP. CDR3 length equals 11 residues. DNA of the CDR3: TGTGAATCCCGCGGTTCTTGCGAGCAGTACTTC. Translating gives CESRGSCEQYF.

This clone occurred once. This chain connects TRBV19 to TRBJ2-7; 9 bases agree with TRBD1. The CDR3 is 15 amino acids. V lost 4 bases to trimming and J lost 3 bases; unmatched junction nucleotides: 7. CDR1 is LNHDA and CDR2 is SQIVND in the germline V gene (reference sequence). The CDR3 nucleotides are TGTGCCAGTAGTAATACAGGGGGCGCCATCTACGAGCAGTACTTC. Translating gives CASSNTGGAIYEQYF.

V and J are TRBV19 and TRBJ2-3, with 8 positions matching TRBD2. J was trimmed by 10 bases and V by 4 bases; bases with no gene match: 10. This CDR3 contains 14 residues. Germline V gene sequence: CDR1 LNHDA, CDR2 SQIVND (reference sequence). CDR3 DNA sequence: TGTGCCAGTAGTAAATCTTGGCTGCGGGGGGCGCAGTATTTT. As protein: CASSKSWLRGAQYF. Based on the CDR3 plus reference TRBV19 and TRBJ2-3, the full variable domain is DGGITQSPKYLFRKEGQNVTLSCEQNLNHDAMYWYRQDPGQGLRLIYYSQIVNDFQKGDIAEGYSVSREKKESFPLTVTSAQKNPTAFYLCASSKSWLRGAQYFGPGTRLTVL.

The V gene is TRBV19, the J gene TRBJ2-7; no clear D gene. CDR1 and CDR2 (germline): LNHDA, SQIVND (reference sequence). This CDR3 region has 11 residues. Trimming took 6 bases from V and 5 from J, leaving 8 bases between them. CDR3 sequence: CASRLGDEQYF. The CDR3 DNA reads as TGTGCCAGTAGATTGGGCGACGAGCAGTACTTC. Together with reference TRBV19 and TRBJ2-7, the CDR3 gives the full variable domain: DGGITQSPKYLFRKEGQNVTLSCEQNLNHDAMYWYRQDPGQGLRLIYYSQIVNDFQKGDIAEGYSVSREKKESFPLTVTSAQKNPTAFYLCASRLGDEQYFGPGTRLTVT.

The chain recombines TRBV27 with TRBJ1-2; D not certain. Trimming cost V 5 bases and J 0 bases, with 16 bases left between them. The germline gives CDR1 MNHEY, CDR2 SMNVEV (reference sequence). The CDR3 consists of 16 residues. CDR3 sequence reads: CASSKFHTQPNYGYTF. CDR3 coding DNA: TGTGCCAGCAGTAAGTTTCATACTCAACCTAACTATGGCTACACCTTC.

The V and J genes are TRBV27 and TRBJ2-2, with D unclear. The germline V gene encodes CDR1 MNHEY and CDR2 SMNVEV (reference sequence). CDR3 length equals 16 residues. Trimming took 6 bases from V and 1 from J, leaving 15 bases between them. The CDR3 DNA follows: TGTGCCAGCAGGAGATCGATATTTCAGAACACCGGGGAGCTGTTTTTT. As protein: CASRRSIFQNTGELFF.

Details on this clone: The sample contains more than one DNA sequence encoding this CDR3. The genes are TRBV28 and TRBJ2-7, with D possibly matching TRBD2 (6 bases). CDR3 length: 12 residues. Germline V gives CDR1 MDHEN, CDR2 SYDVKM. Trimming took 0 bases from V and 6 from J, leaving 6 bases between them. The CDR3 bases are TGTGCCAGCAGTTTATGGGGGGGCGAGCAGTACTTC. Its protein is CASSLWGGEQYF. Based on the CDR3 plus reference TRBV28 and TRBJ2-7, the full variable domain is DVKVTQSSRYLVKRTGEKVFLECVQDMDHENMFWYRQDPGLGLRLIYFSYDVKMKEKGDIPEGYSVSREKKERFSLILESASTNQTSMYLCASSLWGGEQYFGPGTRLTVT.

In DNA form, the CDR3 reads TGTGCCAGCAGTACGACCCAAGCGGAGCAGTTCTTC. It encodes CASSTTQAEQFF. The chain combines TRBV6-5 with TRBJ2-1; D ambiguous. The V gene lost 5 bases and the J gene lost 10 bases, with 12 bases spanning the gap. The CDR3 has 12 amino acids. Germline CDR1 reads MNHEY; CDR2 reads SVGAGI.

The chain links TRBV6-5 to TRBJ2-1; 7 bases fit TRBD1. Germline V gene data show CDR1 as MNHEY and CDR2 as SVGAGI. This CDR3 is 16 amino acids long. With 0 bases clipped from V and 6 bases from J, the junction kept 8 bases outside the gene matches. CDR3 sequence: CASSYSGTDTFNEQFF. The DNA of the CDR3 is TGTGCCAGCAGTTACTCGGGGACAGATACCTTCAATGAGCAGTTCTTC.

The J gene is TRBJ1-5, the V gene TRBV4-1, with a tentative D call TRBD1 (5 bases). V lost 1 base and J lost 4, with 8 bases in between. Germline CDR1 MGHRA, CDR2 YSYEKL. The CDR3 has 14 amino acids. The CDR3 region has the DNA TGCGCCAGCAGCCAAGGGACAATTAATCAGCCCCAGCATTTT. It encodes CASSQGTINQPQHF.

This chain links TRBV2 with TRBJ2-7, with D possibly TRBD1 on 6 matching bases. The CDR3 is 16 amino acids. Deletions cut 7 bases from V and 1 base from J, with 20 bases between. Germline assignment: CDR1 SNHLY and CDR2 FYNNEI. CDR3 coding DNA: TGTGCCAGCACCCGACGACGGGACACCACATCCTACGAGCAGTACTTC. This sequence encodes CASTRRRDTTSYEQYF.

The rearrangement joins TRBV4-1 to TRBJ1-3; D perhaps matches TRBD1 (6 bases). This CDR3 has 15 residues. From germline, CDR1 is MGHRA and CDR2 YSYEKL. V lost 1 base and J lost 4, with 11 bases in between. The CDR3 DNA sequence: TGCGCCAGCAGCCAAGGAGCCAGGGGAGGAAACACCATATATTTT. Translating it yields CASSQGARGGNTIYF.

The chain couples TRBV4-1 to TRBJ2-5, with D possibly matching TRBD2 (6 bases). Trimming shortened V by 4 bases and J by 5 bases, and 11 bases separated the two germline ends. Germline loops: CDR1 MGHRA, CDR2 YSYEKL. The CDR3 is 13 amino acids. The CDR3 region is CASSPSEGETQYF. The CDR3 DNA follows: TGCGCCAGCAGCCCATCGGAGGGGGAGACCCAGTACTTC.

The chain has TRBV5-6 and TRBJ2-3; tentative D call: TRBD2 (7 bases). The germline gives CDR1 SGHDT, CDR2 YYEEEE. The CDR3 totals 15 residues. V was clipped by 3 bases and J by 0 bases, with 11 bases between them. CDR3 DNA: TGTGCCAGCAGCTGGGCGGGGGCTAGCACAGATACGCAGTATTTT. Its protein is CASSWAGASTDTQYF.

The V gene is TRBV4-2, the J gene TRBJ2-7, with D perhaps TRBD2 (5 bases). Germline V gene lookup returns CDR1 LGHNA and CDR2 YNFKEQ. Trimming cost V 0 bases and J 3 bases, with 12 bases left between them. The CDR3 sequence is 15 residues long. The CDR3 DNA reads as TGTGCCAGCAGCCAAGAAAACCAGCGGCACTACGAGCAGTACTTC. Its protein product is CASSQENQRHYEQYF.